A single T cell receptor beta chain is shown here with its context. This entry belongs to a study of blood T cell repertoires in COVID-19. Data came from immunoSEQ multiplex PCR; TCRdb stores just in-frame clones and leaves some out. Of 360,000 or so clones in the sample, nearly 90% were seen once. The CDR3 sequence is 15 residues long. V gave up 4 bases and J gave up 0 bases, with 8 bases separating them. Per the germline V gene, CDR1 is SGDLS and CDR2 is YYNGEE. The rearrangement links TRBV9 to TRBJ1-6; no reliable D call. The sample was peripheral blood. The clonotype was recovered from a man aged 18-30 years with active or convalescent COVID-19. The chain's CDR3 is CASSPRDSYNSPLHF. The CDR3 DNA reads as TGTGCCAGCAGCCCCCGGGACTCCTATAATTCACCCCTCCACTTT.